This TCR beta chain is from a study of CD8 T cells in Susac syndrome. Study findings and constraints: CD4+ repertoires of Susac syndrome patients lacked detectable clonal expansion.

Points on this clonotype: Its antigen is as yet unknown.

RNA was extracted with the RNeasy kit, and a quantity of 0.5 to 1 ug was reverse transcribed using random hexamers. Across 54 Vbeta and 13 Jbeta, TCR beta CDR3 was amplified with immunoSEQ multiplex PCR. TCRdb fed the immunoSEQ multiplex PCR reads into MiXCR, producing one record per CDR3 protein. The table records about 190,000 distinct CDR3 sequences, 90% to 96% of them present only once. Germline loops: CDR1 SGHRS, CDR2 YFSETQ. The V end was cut by 0 bases, the J end by 7 bases, with 11 bases between. This CDR3 is 14 amino acids long. Recently defined diagnostic criteria for definite or probable disease were fulfilled by Susac syndrome patients. TEMRA cells were enriched by FACS, and CD4+ and CD8+ T cells were negatively isolated.

Sequencing was performed on CD4+ T cells from PBMCs. This TCR derives from a human donor with Susac syndrome. The chain carries TRBV5-1 and TRBJ2-1; D uncertain. In nucleotides, the CDR3 is TGCGCCAGCAGCTTGGGAGTAGCTTGGAATGAGCAGTTCTTC. Translated: CASSLGVAWNEQFF.